The clone carrying this T cell receptor beta chain was observed a handful of times. The length of the CDR3 is 12 residues. Trimming cost V 10 bases and J 4 bases, with 11 bases left between them. The data were obtained in a study of T-cell reconstitution after alpha-beta-depleted transplantation in children. TCRbeta library construction was performed incorporating unique molecular identifiers. MiXCR was run by TCRdb on the PCR reads, yielding one entry per CDR3 protein. The table lists under 450,000 distinct CDR3 sequences, approximately 12% of them singletons. The chain joins TRBV12-3 or TRBV12-4 to TRBJ2-1; D remains ambiguous. The TCR originated in a human donor who donated a stem cell graft to a child with Fanconi anemia. Sequencing used PBMCs, obtained from the stem cell graft. CDR3 amino acids: CATLEPYNEQFF. In DNA form, the CDR3 reads TGTGCCACCCTGGAACCTTACAATGAGCAGTTCTTC.